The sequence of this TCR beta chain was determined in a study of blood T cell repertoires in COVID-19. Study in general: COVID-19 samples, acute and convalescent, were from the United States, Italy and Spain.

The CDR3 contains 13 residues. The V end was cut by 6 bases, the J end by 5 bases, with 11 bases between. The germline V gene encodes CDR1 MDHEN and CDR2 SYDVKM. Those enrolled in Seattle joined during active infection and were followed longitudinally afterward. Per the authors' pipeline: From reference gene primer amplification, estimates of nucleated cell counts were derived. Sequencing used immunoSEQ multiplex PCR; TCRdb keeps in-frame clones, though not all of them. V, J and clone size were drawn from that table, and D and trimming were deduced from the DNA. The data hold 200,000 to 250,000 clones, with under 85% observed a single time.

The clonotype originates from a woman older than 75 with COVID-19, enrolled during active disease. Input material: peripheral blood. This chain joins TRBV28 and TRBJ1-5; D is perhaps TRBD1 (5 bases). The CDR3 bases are TGTGCCAGCAGCTGGGGCCTGGATCAGCCCCAGCATTTT. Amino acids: CASSWGLDQPQHF.